This T cell receptor (beta chain) was found in a study of OX40 agonist ivuxolimab in advanced cancers. Study overall: Partial responses occurred in three patients (one hepatocellular carcinoma, two cutaneous melanoma). Study results and caveats: Expanded peripheral T-cell antigen specificity went undetermined.

Here immunoSEQ multiplex PCR was the method, and the copy in TCRdb shows in-frame clones only, minus some. The sample lists over 50,000 clones, around 88% seen once, with 12% in the top ten. The timepoints at which blood was sampled were baseline, cycle 4 day 1, and cycle 7 day 1. Note on this clone: What it binds is not known.

Between the trimmed V and J ends, which lost 7 bases and 7 bases, there was a span of 16 bases. The CDR3 runs to 12 residues. Germline V lookup: CDR1 SQVTM, CDR2 ANQGSEA. The source material was CD4+ or CD8+ T cells sorted from blood, sampled in a trial of the OX40 agonist ivuxolimab. The receptor was derived from an adult with an advanced solid tumor such as melanoma, head and neck, liver or kidney cancer. V is TRBV29-1 and J is TRBJ1-1; D perhaps matches TRBD1 (5 bases). The chain's CDR3 is CSAVGDMGEAFF. The CDR3 nucleotides are TGCAGCGCCGTGGGGGATATGGGTGAAGCTTTCTTT.